Reported below is one TCR beta chain. Antigen: not known. The data were taken from a study of cytomegalovirus exposure and HLA in healthy donors. Overall study: Around 78 million unique TCR sequences came from HLA-typed donors in an early release. Of around 400 genotyped donors, 81% grouped in the Caucasian-associated ancestry cluster. The study's findings and limits: Analyses of presence/absence relied on an assumption of roughly uniform sequencing depth across donors. CMV serostatus alone was available as immune exposure information.

The PCR was carried out with 60 Vbeta primers and 13 Jbeta primers. Clones were sequenced by immunoSEQ multiplex PCR, and TCRdb holds only the in-frame ones, with some missing. The sample has 100,000 to 130,000 clones, roughly 82% seen once; the top ten hold under 3.5%. This receptor was obtained from a man aged 30-40 years in good health and CMV-seropositive. Sequences were obtained from PBMCs.

CDR3 protein: CASSLPIGFSYEQYF. The CDR3 region has the DNA TGTGCCAGCAGCCTGCCCATCGGGTTTTCCTACGAGCAGTACTTC. This sequence joins TRBV11-2 and TRBJ2-5; D uncertain. The closer fit of TRBJ2-7 to the DNA end suggests the J call may be wrong. The CDR3 loop spans 15 amino acids. CDR1 is SGHAT, CDR2 FQNNGV, per germline.